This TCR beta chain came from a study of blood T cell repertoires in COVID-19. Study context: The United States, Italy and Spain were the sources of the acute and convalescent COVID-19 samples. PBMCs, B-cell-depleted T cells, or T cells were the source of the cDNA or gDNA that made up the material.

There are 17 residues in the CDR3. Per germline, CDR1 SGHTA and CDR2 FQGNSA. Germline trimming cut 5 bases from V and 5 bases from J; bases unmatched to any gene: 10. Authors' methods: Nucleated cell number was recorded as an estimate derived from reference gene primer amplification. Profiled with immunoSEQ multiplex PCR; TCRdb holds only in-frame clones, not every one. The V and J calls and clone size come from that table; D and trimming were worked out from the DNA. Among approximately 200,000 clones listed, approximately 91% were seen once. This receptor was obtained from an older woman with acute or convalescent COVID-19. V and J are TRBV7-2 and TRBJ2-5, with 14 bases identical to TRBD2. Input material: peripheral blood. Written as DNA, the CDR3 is TGTGCCAGCAGCCCACTGGGACTAGCGGGAGAGGGGGAGACCCAGTACTTC. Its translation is CASSPLGLAGEGETQYF.